These 26 T cell receptor beta chains share one sample of origin, sequenced in a study of blood T cells in healthy people across ages. Primed by a sample-barcoded 5' primer and a J-beta primer mix, a second PCR proceeded for about 7 to 11 cycles. TCRdb ran MiXCR on the 5' RACE reads and lists one entry per CDR3 protein. The sample holds roughly 1,500,000 distinct CDR3 sequences; approximately 40% are singletons and the top ten take 6.5% to 10%. Sequenced input: blood. These receptors were taken from a woman younger than 35 in good health.

The genes are TRBV13 and TRBJ2-3, with D perhaps TRBD2 (5 bases). V lost 4 bases, J lost 4 bases, and 15 bases lay in between. The CDR3 consists of 15 residues. CDR1 and CDR2 from the germline V gene are PRHDT and FYEKMQ (reference sequence). For the CDR3, the DNA is TGTGCCAGCAGCTCGGTGGGAGAAAGGGCAGATACGCAGTATTTT. It specifies CASSSVGERADTQYF.

This clonotype showed up just a few times. This rearrangement joins TRBV20-1 to TRBJ2-3; TRBD2 agrees at 7 bases. Germline V lookup: CDR1 DFQATT, CDR2 SNEGSKA (reference sequence). This CDR3 comprises 16 residues. J lost 0 bases, V lost 5 bases, and 11 bases had no gene match. The CDR3 nucleotides read TGCAGTGCTGCCGGGACTACCCAAACTAGCACAGATACGCAGTATTTT. Its protein product is CSAAGTTQTSTDTQYF.

Details on this clonotype: This may be a read error: a much more frequent sequence differs by one nucleotide. The gene calls are TRBV3-1 and TRBJ1-1; D gene uncertain. This CDR3 is built from 12 residues. Germline lookup yields CDR1 LGHDT and CDR2 YNNKEL (reference sequence). The CDR3 DNA reads TGTGCCAGCAACCAAGTGAACACTGAAGCTTTCTTT. It translates to CASNQVNTEAFF.

The gene calls are TRBV5-1 and TRBJ2-7; 7 bases fit TRBD2. Germline lookup yields CDR1 SGHRS and CDR2 YFSETQ. The J segment lost 2 bases and the V segment lost 4 bases, leaving 9 bases of the junction unmatched. The CDR3 spans 15 residues. The CDR3 loop reads CASSPRDYSTYEQYF. DNA of the CDR3: TGCGCCAGCAGCCCCCGGGACTATTCCACCTACGAGCAGTACTTC.

This chain connects TRBV9 to TRBJ2-7; 7 bases agree with TRBD2. The CDR3 spans 14 residues. J gave up 1 base and V 4 bases, and 5 bases lay outside the gene matches. Germline V lookup: CDR1 SGDLS, CDR2 YYNGEE. The CDR3 sequence is CASSPRTRSYEQYF. CDR3 bases: TGTGCCAGCAGCCCGAGGACTAGATCCTACGAGCAGTACTTC.

To note about this clonotype: A junction end diverges from the germline sequence, so it may reflect a read error. The chain uses TRBV6-1 and TRBJ2-3; D ambiguous. This CDR3 contains 12 residues. Germline V lookup: CDR1 MNHNS, CDR2 SASEGT. CDR3 coding DNA: TGTGTCAGCACGCGGACCACAGATACGCAGTATTTT. Protein: CVSTRTTDTQYF.

The chain carries TRBV4-1 and TRBJ2-2; 13 bases align to TRBD2. V shed 1 base and J 6 bases; nucleotides not matched to a gene: 5. The CDR3 extends over 17 amino acids. Germline V lookup: CDR1 MGHRA, CDR2 YSYEKL. The CDR3 here is CASSQAGLAGVAGELFF. As DNA, the CDR3 is TGCGCCAGCAGCCAAGCCGGACTAGCGGGAGTGGCCGGGGAGCTGTTTTTT.

The chain uses TRBV7-8 and TRBJ2-5, with D possibly matching TRBD2 (6 bases). The germline CDR1 and CDR2 sequences are SGHVS and FQNEAQ. The CDR3 spans 18 residues. V shed 1 base and J shed 1 base, with 19 bases lying between them. The CDR3 DNA follows: TGTGCCAGCAGCTTAGTACGCTCGGGAGAGGGCCCCCAAGAGACCCAGTACTTC. Protein sequence: CASSLVRSGEGPQETQYF. Variable domain in full (rest from reference TRBV7-8 and TRBJ2-5): GAGVSQSPRYKVAKRGQDVALRCDPISGHVSLFWYQQALGQGPEFLTYFQNEAQLDKSGLPSDRFFAERPEGSVSTLKIQRTQQEDSAVYLCASSLVRSGEGPQETQYFGPGTRLLVL.

This clonotype has a handful of counts. The rearrangement links TRBV3-1 to TRBJ2-1; no reliable D call. Germline assignment: CDR1 LGHDT and CDR2 YNNKEL (reference sequence). V lost 0 bases to trimming and J lost 4 bases, with 4 bases between them. There are 13 residues in the CDR3. CDR3 residues: CASSQERYNEQFF. The CDR3 DNA reads as TGTGCCAGCAGCCAAGAGAGATACAATGAGCAGTTCTTC.

This clonotype was found a few times. V is TRBV30 and J is TRBJ2-7, with TRBD1 matching 10 bases. The CDR3 consists of 14 residues. Germline V gives CDR1 GTSNPN, CDR2 SVGIG (reference sequence). V shed 3 bases, J shed 0 bases, and the junction held 2 bases outside the gene matches. The CDR3 DNA follows: TGTGCCTGGAGGGGACAGGGGCTCTCCTACGAGCAGTACTTC. Amino acids: CAWRGQGLSYEQYF.

V usage is TRBV4-2 and J usage is TRBJ1-2; D gene unclear. The V and J ends lost 1 base and 0 bases respectively, with 18 bases between them. The CDR3 is made up of 18 amino acids. Per germline, CDR1 LGHNA and CDR2 YNFKEQ. The CDR3 loop is CASSQGTEGNGPNYGYTF. The CDR3 bases are TGTGCCAGCAGCCAAGGTACCGAAGGGAATGGACCTAACTATGGCTACACCTTC.

This clonotype was observed a few times. J is TRBJ2-5 and V is TRBV20-1, with a tentative D call TRBD2 (5 bases). With 6 bases removed from V and 1 base from J, the gap between germline ends came to 12 bases. CDR3 length: 13 residues. Germline CDR1 reads DFQATT; CDR2 reads SNEGSKA (reference sequence). CDR3 nucleotide sequence: TGCAGTGCGCTGGACTCCTTCCAAGAGACCCAGTACTTC. This codes for CSALDSFQETQYF.

The V gene is TRBV14, the J gene TRBJ2-1; TRBD2 matches at 11 bases. The V segment lost 1 base and the J segment 9 bases; nucleotides outside the gene matches: 5. Germline V gene sequence: CDR1 SGHDN, CDR2 FVKESK. The CDR3 is 15 amino acids. The CDR3 bases are TGTGCCAGCAGCCAAGTAGCGGGGGGGCCGGGTGAGCAGTTCTTC. This sequence encodes CASSQVAGGPGEQFF.

The chain has TRBV29-1 and TRBJ2-3; possibly TRBD1 for D (6 bases). CDR3 length equals 13 residues. Between the trimmed V and J ends, which lost 5 bases and 4 bases, there was a span of 13 bases. Germline lookup yields CDR1 SQVTM and CDR2 ANQGSEA. The CDR3 region has the DNA TGCAGCGTTAACTCAGGGGCTTCAGATACGCAGTATTTT. Protein product: CSVNSGASDTQYF.

The gene calls are TRBV20-1 and TRBJ1-1; TRBD1 might be the D (6 bases). Trimming left V 6 bases short and J 0 bases short, with 11 bases between. The CDR3 has 13 residues. The V gene's germline CDR1 is DFQATT and CDR2 SNEGSKA (reference sequence). The CDR3 loop reads CSAVRGMNTEAFF. The CDR3, as DNA: TGCAGTGCCGTCAGGGGAATGAACACTGAAGCTTTCTTT.

This clonotype was picked up a small number of times. The chain has TRBV30 and TRBJ2-1; D uncertain. Trimming left V 8 bases short and J 9 bases short, with 17 bases between. The germline V gene has CDR1 GTSNPN and CDR2 SVGIG (reference sequence). The CDR3 totals 12 residues. The CDR3 loop reads CAGMPLASEQFF. DNA for the CDR3: TGTGCCGGGATGCCTTTGGCGAGTGAGCAGTTCTTC.

The rearrangement links TRBV20-1 to TRBJ1-2; D remains unclear. The CDR3 covers 17 residues. Germline V gene lookup returns CDR1 DFQATT and CDR2 SNEGSKA (reference sequence). Trimming removed 0 bases at V and 4 bases at J, with 21 bases between. The DNA for the CDR3 is TGCAGTGCTAGAGATCTCACAGCTCTTACAGCTAGCTATGGCTACACCTTC. This translates into CSARDLTALTASYGYTF.

This clonotype was detected ten times or more. The chain carries TRBV12-3 or TRBV12-4 and TRBJ2-1; no clear D gene. V was pared by 5 bases and J by 9 bases, with 11 bases between. CDR3 length: 12 residues. The DNA for the CDR3 is TGTGCCAGCAGTCCCCGTCTGGGTGAGCAGTTCTTC. As protein: CASSPRLGEQFF.

In this sample, this clonotype turned up a few times. The chain uses TRBV9 and TRBJ2-3; D might be TRBD2 (6 bases). The CDR3 has 15 residues. V gave up 4 bases and J gave up 2 bases, with 14 bases separating them. CDR1 is SGDLS and CDR2 is YYNGEE in the germline V gene. CDR3 sequence (DNA): TGTGCCAGCAGCCCCCACCGGGACTTCACAGATACGCAGTATTTT. This codes for CASSPHRDFTDTQYF.

This clonotype was recorded at least ten times. The chain recombines TRBV20-1 with TRBJ2-2, with 8 bases that match TRBD2. The junction had 0 bases not matched to a gene; V was cut back by 0 bases and J by 3 bases. Per germline, CDR1 DFQATT and CDR2 SNEGSKA (reference sequence). CDR3 length equals 14 residues. The CDR3 is CSAREAGDTGELFF. The CDR3, as DNA: TGCAGTGCTAGAGAAGCGGGAGACACCGGGGAGCTGTTTTTT.

This clonotype was recorded a few times. The rearrangement uses TRBV4-1 and TRBJ2-1; 9 bases are a match to TRBD2. This CDR3 region has 18 residues. Trimming took 2 bases from V and 5 from J; bases not matched to a gene: 13. The germline V gene encodes CDR1 MGHRA and CDR2 YSYEKL. Here the CDR3 reads CASSQLHRVAGGNNEQFF. For the CDR3, the DNA is TGCGCCAGCAGCCAACTCCACCGAGTGGCGGGAGGGAACAATGAGCAGTTCTTC.

This clonotype was seen a handful of times. V usage is TRBV6-2 or TRBV6-3 and J usage is TRBJ2-5; D gene ambiguous. This CDR3 region has 12 residues. Germline CDR1 MNHEY, CDR2 SVGEGT. Trimming cost V 5 bases and J 5 bases, with 9 bases left between them. CDR3: CASSGPRETQYF. CDR3 DNA sequence: TGTGCCAGCAGTGGCCCCCGGGAGACCCAGTACTTC.

This chain links TRBV20-1 with TRBJ2-3; D unclear. The V and J ends lost 0 bases and 4 bases respectively, with 5 bases between them. From germline, CDR1 is DFQATT and CDR2 SNEGSKA (reference sequence). The CDR3 consists of 12 residues. The CDR3 loop is CSARDTADTQYF. The CDR3 DNA follows: TGCAGTGCTAGAGATACGGCAGATACGCAGTATTTT.

This chain connects TRBV5-1 to TRBJ1-2; 8 nucleotides align to TRBD1. The CDR3 sequence is 14 residues long. V lost 0 bases, J lost 8 bases, and 6 bases stayed unmatched. Germline assignment: CDR1 SGHRS and CDR2 YFSETQ. Written as DNA, the CDR3 is TGCGCCAGCAGCTTGGAAGTTGCAGGGGGCGGCTACACCTTC. Protein product: CASSLEVAGGGYTF.

The chain is built from TRBV30 and TRBJ1-1; D is uncertain. The CDR3 loop spans 15 amino acids. V was trimmed by 0 bases and J by 1 base, leaving 12 bases between them. Looked up from germline, CDR1 is GTSNPN and CDR2 is SVGIG (reference sequence). CDR3 in DNA: TGTGCCTGGAGTGTCGGCCGGCTGCAGAACACTGAAGCTTTCTTT. The encoded protein is CAWSVGRLQNTEAFF. The full variable domain, rest sourced from reference TRBV30 and TRBJ1-1, is SQTIHQWPATLVQPVGSPLSLECTVEGTSNPNLYWYRQAAGRGLQLLFYSVGIGQISSEVPQNLSASRPQDRQFILSSKKLLLSDSGFYLCAWSVGRLQNTEAFFGQGTRLTVV.

The chain links TRBV20-1 to TRBJ2-2, with D maybe TRBD2 (5 bases). Germline lookup yields CDR1 DFQATT and CDR2 SNEGSKA (reference sequence). The CDR3 is 14 residues long. Trimming removed 6 bases at V and 6 bases at J, with 17 bases between. The CDR3 loop is CSAKTGSIAGELFF. The CDR3 DNA follows: TGCAGTGCCAAGACGGGAAGCATAGCCGGGGAGCTGTTTTTT.